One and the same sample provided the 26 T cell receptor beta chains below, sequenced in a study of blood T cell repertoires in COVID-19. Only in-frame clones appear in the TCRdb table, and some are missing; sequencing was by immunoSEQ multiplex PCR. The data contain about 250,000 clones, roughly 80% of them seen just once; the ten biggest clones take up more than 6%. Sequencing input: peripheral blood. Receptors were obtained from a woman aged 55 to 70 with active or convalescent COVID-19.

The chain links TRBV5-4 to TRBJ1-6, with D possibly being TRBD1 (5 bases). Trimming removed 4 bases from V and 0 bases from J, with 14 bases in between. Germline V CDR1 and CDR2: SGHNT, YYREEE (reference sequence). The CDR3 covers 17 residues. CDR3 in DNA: TGTGCCAGCAGCGATCCGACAGAGAGCTCCTATAATTCACCCCTCCACTTT. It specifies CASSDPTESSYNSPLHF.

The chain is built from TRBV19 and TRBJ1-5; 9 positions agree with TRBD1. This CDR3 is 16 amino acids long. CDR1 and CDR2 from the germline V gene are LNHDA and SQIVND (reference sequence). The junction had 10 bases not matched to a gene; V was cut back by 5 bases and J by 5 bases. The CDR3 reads CASSPQTGGRYQPQHF. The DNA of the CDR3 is TGTGCCAGTAGTCCTCAGACAGGGGGTCGGTATCAGCCCCAGCATTTT.

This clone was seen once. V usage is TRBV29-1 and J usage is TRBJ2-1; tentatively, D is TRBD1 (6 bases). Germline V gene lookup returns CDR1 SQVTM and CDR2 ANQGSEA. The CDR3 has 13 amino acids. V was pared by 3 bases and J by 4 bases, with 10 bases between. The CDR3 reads CSVEDSPYNEQFF. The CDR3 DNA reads TGCAGCGTTGAGGACAGCCCTTACAATGAGCAGTTCTTC.

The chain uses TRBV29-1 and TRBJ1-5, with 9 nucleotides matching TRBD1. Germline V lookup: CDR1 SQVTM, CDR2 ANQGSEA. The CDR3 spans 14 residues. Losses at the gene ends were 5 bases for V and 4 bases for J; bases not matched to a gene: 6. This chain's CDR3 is CSVLEGQGNQPQHF. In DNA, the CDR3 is TGCAGCGTTCTGGAGGGACAGGGTAATCAGCCCCAGCATTTT.

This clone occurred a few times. CDR3 residues: CASSPHPRAPNYGYTF. The CDR3 DNA reads TGTGCCAGCAGCCCGCACCCCAGGGCTCCTAACTATGGCTACACCTTC. V gene TRBV4-2 combines with J gene TRBJ1-2; D may be TRBD1 (5 bases). CDR1 and CDR2 (germline): LGHNA, YNFKEQ. This CDR3 comprises 16 residues. V was shortened by 4 bases and J by 0 bases, with 15 bases between the two germline ends.

The CDR3 region is CASSISQAENTEAFF. For the CDR3, the DNA is TGTGCCAGTAGTATCTCCCAGGCTGAGAACACTGAAGCTTTCTTT. The rearrangement links TRBV19 to TRBJ1-1; D not certain. CDR3 length: 15 amino acids. V shed 3 bases and J shed 1 base, with 12 bases lying between them. In germline, CDR1 is LNHDA, CDR2 SQIVND (reference sequence).

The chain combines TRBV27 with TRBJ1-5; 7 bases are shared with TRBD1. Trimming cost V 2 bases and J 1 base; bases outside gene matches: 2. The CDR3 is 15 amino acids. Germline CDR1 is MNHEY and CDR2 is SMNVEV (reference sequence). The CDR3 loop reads CASSLRQGSNQPQHF. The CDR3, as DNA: TGTGCCAGCAGTTTACGACAGGGAAGCAATCAGCCCCAGCATTTT.

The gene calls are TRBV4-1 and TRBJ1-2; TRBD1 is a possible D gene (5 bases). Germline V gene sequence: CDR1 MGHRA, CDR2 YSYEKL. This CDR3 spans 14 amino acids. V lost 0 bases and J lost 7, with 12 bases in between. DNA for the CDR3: TGCGCCAGCAGCCAAGAGTTAGGGGCGCGTGGCTACACCTTC. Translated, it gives CASSQELGARGYTF.

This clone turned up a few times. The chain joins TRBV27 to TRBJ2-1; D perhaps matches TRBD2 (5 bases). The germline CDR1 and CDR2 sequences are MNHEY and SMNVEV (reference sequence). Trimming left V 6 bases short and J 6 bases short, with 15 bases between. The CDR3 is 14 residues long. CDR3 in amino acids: CASSPLLVLNEQFF. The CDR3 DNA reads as TGTGCCAGCAGCCCCTTACTAGTTCTCAATGAGCAGTTCTTC.

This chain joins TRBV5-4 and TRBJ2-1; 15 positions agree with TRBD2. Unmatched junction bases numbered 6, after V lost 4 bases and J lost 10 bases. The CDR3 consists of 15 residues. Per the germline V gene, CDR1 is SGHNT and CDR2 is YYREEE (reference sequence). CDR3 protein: CASSPGLAGGEEQFF. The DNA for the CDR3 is TGTGCCAGCAGCCCCGGACTAGCGGGGGGGGAGGAGCAGTTCTTC. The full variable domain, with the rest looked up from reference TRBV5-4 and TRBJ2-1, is ETGVTQSPTHLIKTRGQQVTLRCSSQSGHNTVSWYQQALGQGPQFIFQYYREEENGRGNFPPRFSGLQFPNYSSELNVNALELDDSALYLCASSPGLAGGEEQFFGPGTRLTVL.

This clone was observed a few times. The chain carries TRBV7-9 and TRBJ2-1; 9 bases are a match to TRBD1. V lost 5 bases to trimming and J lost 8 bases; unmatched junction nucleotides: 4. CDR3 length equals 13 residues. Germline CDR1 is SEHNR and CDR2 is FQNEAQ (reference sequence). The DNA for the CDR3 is TGTGCCAGCAGCGCGGGACAGGGTGATGAGCAGTTCTTC. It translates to CASSAGQGDEQFF. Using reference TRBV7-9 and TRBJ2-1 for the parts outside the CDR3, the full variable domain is DTGVSQNPRHKITKRGQNVTFRCDPISEHNRLYWYRQTLGQGPEFLTYFQNEAQLEKSRLLSDRFSAERPKGSFSTLEIQRTEQGDSAMYLCASSAGQGDEQFFGPGTRLTVL.

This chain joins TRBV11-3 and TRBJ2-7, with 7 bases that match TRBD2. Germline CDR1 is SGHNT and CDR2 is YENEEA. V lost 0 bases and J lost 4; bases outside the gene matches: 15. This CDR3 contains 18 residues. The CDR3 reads CASSLDLSLGGRRYEQYF. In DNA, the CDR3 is TGTGCCAGCAGCTTAGATCTTAGTCTGGGCGGGAGACGGTACGAGCAGTACTTC.

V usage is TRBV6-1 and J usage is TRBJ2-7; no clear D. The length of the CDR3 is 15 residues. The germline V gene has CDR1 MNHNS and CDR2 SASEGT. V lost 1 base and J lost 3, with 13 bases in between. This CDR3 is CASSEGSTLFYEQYF. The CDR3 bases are TGTGCCAGCAGTGAAGGGTCTACCCTCTTCTACGAGCAGTACTTC.

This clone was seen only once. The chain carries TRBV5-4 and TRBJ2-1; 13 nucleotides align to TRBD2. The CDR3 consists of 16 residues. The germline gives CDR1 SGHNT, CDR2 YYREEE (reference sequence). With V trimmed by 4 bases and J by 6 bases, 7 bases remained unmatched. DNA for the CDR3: TGTGCCAGCAGCCGGACTAGCGGGAGAGAGGGCAATGAGCAGTTCTTC. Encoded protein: CASSRTSGREGNEQFF.

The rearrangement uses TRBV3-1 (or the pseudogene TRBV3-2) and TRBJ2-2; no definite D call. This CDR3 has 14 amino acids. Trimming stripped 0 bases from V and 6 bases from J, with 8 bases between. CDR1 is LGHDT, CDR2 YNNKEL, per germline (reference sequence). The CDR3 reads CASSQDLVAGELFF. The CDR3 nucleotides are TGTGCCAGCAGCCAAGACCTAGTGGCCGGGGAGCTGTTTTTT.

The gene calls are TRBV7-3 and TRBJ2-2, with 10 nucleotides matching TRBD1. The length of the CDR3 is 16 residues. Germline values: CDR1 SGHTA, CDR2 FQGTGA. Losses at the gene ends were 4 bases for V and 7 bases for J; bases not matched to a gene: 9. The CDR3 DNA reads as TGTGCCAGCAGCTACGCCGGGACAGGGGCCGGCGGGGAGCTGTTTTTT. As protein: CASSYAGTGAGGELFF.

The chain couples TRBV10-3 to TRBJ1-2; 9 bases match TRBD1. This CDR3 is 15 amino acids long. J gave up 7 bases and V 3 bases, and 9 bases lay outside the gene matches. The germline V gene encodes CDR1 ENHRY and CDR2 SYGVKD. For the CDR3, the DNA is TGTGCCATCAGTGAAGGGGGGACAGGGTTCTCTGGCTACACCTTC. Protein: CAISEGGTGFSGYTF.

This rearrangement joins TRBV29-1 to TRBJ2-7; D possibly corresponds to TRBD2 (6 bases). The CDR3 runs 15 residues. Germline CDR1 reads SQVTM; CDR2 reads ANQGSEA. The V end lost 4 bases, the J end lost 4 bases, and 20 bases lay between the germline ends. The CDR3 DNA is TGCAGCGTTGCGTCGTTGGATAGCGGAACATACGAGCAGTACTTC. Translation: CSVASLDSGTYEQYF.

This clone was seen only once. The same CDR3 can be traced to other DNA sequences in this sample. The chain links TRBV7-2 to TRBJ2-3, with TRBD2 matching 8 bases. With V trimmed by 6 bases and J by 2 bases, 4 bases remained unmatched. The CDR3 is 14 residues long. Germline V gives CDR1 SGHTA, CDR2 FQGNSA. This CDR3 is CASSFGLATDTQYF. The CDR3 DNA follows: TGTGCCAGCAGTTTCGGACTAGCCACAGATACGCAGTATTTT.

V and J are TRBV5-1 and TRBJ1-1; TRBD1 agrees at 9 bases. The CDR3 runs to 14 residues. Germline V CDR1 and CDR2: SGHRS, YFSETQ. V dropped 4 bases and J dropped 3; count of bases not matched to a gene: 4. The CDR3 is CASSSRTGDTEAFF. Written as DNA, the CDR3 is TGCGCCAGCAGCAGCCGGACAGGGGACACTGAAGCTTTCTTT.

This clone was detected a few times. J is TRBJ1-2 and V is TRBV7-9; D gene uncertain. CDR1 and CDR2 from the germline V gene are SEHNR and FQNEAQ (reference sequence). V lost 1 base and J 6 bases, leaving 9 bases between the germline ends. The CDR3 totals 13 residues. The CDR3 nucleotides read TGTGCCAGCAGCTTAGTATTGGGCGATGGCTACACCTTC. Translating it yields CASSLVLGDGYTF.

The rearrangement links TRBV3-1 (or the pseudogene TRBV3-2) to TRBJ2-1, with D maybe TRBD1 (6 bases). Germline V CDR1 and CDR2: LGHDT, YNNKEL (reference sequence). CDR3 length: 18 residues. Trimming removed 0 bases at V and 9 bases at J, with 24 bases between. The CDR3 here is CASSQEGPGTLVVGEQFF. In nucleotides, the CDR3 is TGTGCCAGCAGCCAAGAGGGGCCCGGGACATTGGTTGTGGGTGAGCAGTTCTTC.

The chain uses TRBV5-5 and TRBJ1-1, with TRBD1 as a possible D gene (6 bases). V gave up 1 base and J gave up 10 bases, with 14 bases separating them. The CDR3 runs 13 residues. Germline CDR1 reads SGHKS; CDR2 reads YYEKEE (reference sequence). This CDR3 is CASSLTGWMGAFF. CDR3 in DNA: TGTGCCAGCAGCTTGACAGGGTGGATGGGAGCTTTCTTT.

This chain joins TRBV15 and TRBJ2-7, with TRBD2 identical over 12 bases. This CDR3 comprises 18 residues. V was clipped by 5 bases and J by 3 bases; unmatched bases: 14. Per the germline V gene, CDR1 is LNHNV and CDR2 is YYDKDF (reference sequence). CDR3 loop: CATSSIGTSGFRSYEQYF. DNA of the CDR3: TGTGCCACCAGCTCTATCGGGACTAGCGGGTTCAGGAGCTACGAGCAGTACTTC.

This CDR3 is CACRLSYEQYF. DNA of the CDR3: TGTGCCTGCCGACTGAGTTACGAGCAGTACTTC. This chain joins TRBV30 and TRBJ2-7, with unresolved D. CDR1 and CDR2 from the germline V gene are GTSNPN and SVGIG (reference sequence). The CDR3 contains 11 residues. V lost 6 bases to trimming and J lost 4 bases, with 10 bases between them.

This chain's CDR3 is CASRKNRDAGELFF. As DNA, the CDR3 is TGCGCCAGCAGGAAAAACAGGGACGCCGGGGAGCTGTTTTTT. The rearrangement joins TRBV4-1 to TRBJ2-2, with D perhaps TRBD1 (6 bases). CDR3 size: 14 residues. CDR1 is MGHRA, CDR2 YSYEKL, per germline. The V end lost 6 bases, the J end lost 6 bases, and 14 bases lay between the germline ends.